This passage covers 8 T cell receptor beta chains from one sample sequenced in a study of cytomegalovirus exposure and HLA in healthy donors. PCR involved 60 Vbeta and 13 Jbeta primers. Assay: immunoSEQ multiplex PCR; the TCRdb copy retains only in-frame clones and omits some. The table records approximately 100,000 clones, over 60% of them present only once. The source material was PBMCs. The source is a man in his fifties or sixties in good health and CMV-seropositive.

CDR3 sequence (DNA): TGTGCCAGCAGTCTAGACGGACAGCGTTACTCTGGGGCCAACGTCCTGACTTTC. Translating it yields CASSLDGQRYSGANVLTF. The J gene is TRBJ2-6, the V gene TRBV5-4; weak D call: TRBD1 (6 bases). Trimming shortened V by 5 bases and J by 0 bases, and 18 bases separated the two germline ends. The CDR3 is 18 residues long. The germline gives CDR1 SGHNT, CDR2 YYREEE (reference sequence).

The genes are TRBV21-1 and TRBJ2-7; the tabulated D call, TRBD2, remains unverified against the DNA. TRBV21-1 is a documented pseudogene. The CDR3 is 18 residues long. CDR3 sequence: CASSKGEGYIWSFYEQYF. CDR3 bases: TGTGCCAGCAGCAAAGGGGAGGGCTACATATGGTCCTTCTACGAGCAGTACTTC.

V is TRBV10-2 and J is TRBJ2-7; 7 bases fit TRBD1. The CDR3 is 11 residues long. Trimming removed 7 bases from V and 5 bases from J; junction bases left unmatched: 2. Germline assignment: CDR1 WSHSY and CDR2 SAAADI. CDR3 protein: CASTTGNEQYF. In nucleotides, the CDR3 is TGCGCCAGCACGACAGGGAACGAGCAGTACTTC.

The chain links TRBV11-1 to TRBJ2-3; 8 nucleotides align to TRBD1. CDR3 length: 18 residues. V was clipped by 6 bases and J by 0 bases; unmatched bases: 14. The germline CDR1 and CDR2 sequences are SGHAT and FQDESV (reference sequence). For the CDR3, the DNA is TGTGCCAGCAGGGGCTCCCAGGGGGCCCTTCTTAGCACAGATACGCAGTATTTT. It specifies CASRGSQGALLSTDTQYF.

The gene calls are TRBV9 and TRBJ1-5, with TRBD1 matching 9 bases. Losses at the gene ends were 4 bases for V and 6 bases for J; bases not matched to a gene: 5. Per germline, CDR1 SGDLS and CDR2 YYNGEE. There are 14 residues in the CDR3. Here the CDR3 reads CASSPTGGGQPQHF. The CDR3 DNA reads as TGTGCCAGCAGCCCCACAGGGGGCGGTCAGCCCCAGCATTTT.

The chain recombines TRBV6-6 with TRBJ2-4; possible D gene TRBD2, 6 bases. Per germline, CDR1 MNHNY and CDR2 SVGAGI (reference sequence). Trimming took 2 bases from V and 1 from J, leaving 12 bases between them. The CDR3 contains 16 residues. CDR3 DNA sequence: TGTGCCAGCAGTTACGGGGTTGGGGGGGCCAAAAACATTCAGTACTTC. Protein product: CASSYGVGGAKNIQYF.

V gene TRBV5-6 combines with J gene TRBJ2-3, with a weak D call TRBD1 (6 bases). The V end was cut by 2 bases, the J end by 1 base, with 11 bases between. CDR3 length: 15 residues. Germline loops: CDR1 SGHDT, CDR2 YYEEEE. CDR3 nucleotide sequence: TGTGCCAGCAGCTTTTGGGGGCTGGGCACAGATACGCAGTATTTT. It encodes CASSFWGLGTDTQYF.

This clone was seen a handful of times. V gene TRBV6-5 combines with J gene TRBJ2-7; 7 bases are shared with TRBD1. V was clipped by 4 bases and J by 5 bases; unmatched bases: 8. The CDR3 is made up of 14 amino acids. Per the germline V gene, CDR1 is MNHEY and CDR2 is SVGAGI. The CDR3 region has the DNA TGTGCCAGCAGTTTTAGACAGGGCAACCACGAGCAGTACTTC. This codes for CASSFRQGNHEQYF.